The 10 T cell receptor beta chains in this list originate from one sample, sequenced in a study of CD8 T cells in ankylosing spondylitis. TCRdb reprocessed the 5' RACE reads via MiXCR and lists one record per CDR3 protein. The data contain a few hundred thousand distinct CDR3 sequences, around 25% of them singletons. The sequencing input was blood, either unsorted or a sorted T cell fraction (not recorded which). Every receptor here comes from a male donor with ankylosing spondylitis or in good health (not recorded which).

This clonotype was detected many times. The chain recombines TRBV29-1 with TRBJ1-5; unclear D gene. Germline CDR1 reads SQVTM; CDR2 reads ANQGSEA. Trimming shortened V by 6 bases and J by 2 bases, and 8 bases separated the two germline ends. CDR3 size: 12 residues. The CDR3 protein is CSVGSGNQPQHF. CDR3 coding DNA: TGCAGCGTGGGGAGCGGCAATCAGCCCCAGCATTTT.

This clonotype was seen more than once but under ten times. The V gene is TRBV4-2, the J gene TRBJ1-5; D is unclear. Germline V CDR1 and CDR2: LGHNA, YNFKEQ. Deletions cut 0 bases from V and 6 bases from J, with 9 bases between. CDR3 length: 14 residues. CDR3 amino acids: CASSQDWQIQPQHF. The CDR3 nucleotides read TGTGCCAGCAGCCAAGATTGGCAGATTCAGCCCCAGCATTTT.

The chain is built from TRBV4-1 and TRBJ2-2; no clear D gene. Trimming shortened V by 1 base and J by 4 bases, and 10 bases separated the two germline ends. The length of the CDR3 is 15 residues. Germline-derived CDR1 and CDR2 are MGHRA and YSYEKL. The CDR3 spells CASSQAGQSTGELFF. In nucleotides, the CDR3 is TGCGCCAGCAGCCAAGCGGGCCAGTCCACCGGGGAGCTGTTTTTT.

The chain recombines TRBV6-1 with TRBJ2-7; 11 bases agree with TRBD1. The CDR3 is made up of 14 amino acids. Germline V gene data show CDR1 as MNHNS and CDR2 as SASEGT. Germline trimming cut 5 bases from V and 3 bases from J; bases unmatched to any gene: 3. CDR3 loop: CASSQGQGVYEQYF. The CDR3 nucleotides read TGTGCCAGCAGTCAGGGACAGGGGGTCTACGAGCAGTACTTC.

This chain links TRBV30 with TRBJ2-3; a possible D gene is TRBD2 (6 bases). Trimming left V 6 bases short and J 6 bases short, with 19 bases between. Germline CDR1 and CDR2: GTSNPN and SVGIG (reference sequence). The CDR3 is made up of 14 amino acids. The CDR3 DNA follows: TGTGCCTGTACCCGAGGGGACTCTGGGGATACGCAGTATTTT. This gives the protein CACTRGDSGDTQYF.

This clonotype was observed a handful of times. The chain is built from TRBV4-2 and TRBJ2-5; 13 positions agree with TRBD2. The CDR3 covers 18 residues. V trimming: 4 bases; J trimming: 5 bases; junction bases outside the gene matches: 13. Germline V gene sequence: CDR1 LGHNA, CDR2 YNFKEQ. CDR3 sequence reads: CASSLQTSGGLGTETQYF. Written as DNA, the CDR3 is TGTGCCAGCAGCCTTCAGACTAGCGGGGGGTTAGGGACGGAGACCCAGTACTTC.

The J gene is TRBJ1-1, the V gene TRBV20-1, with D possibly being TRBD1 (5 bases). Germline V CDR1 and CDR2: DFQATT, SNEGSKA (reference sequence). CDR3 size: 14 residues. V gave up 3 bases and J gave up 2 bases, with 13 bases separating them. The CDR3 reads CSASSGGGNTEAFF. The CDR3 bases are TGCAGTGCTAGCTCCGGGGGAGGAAACACTGAAGCTTTCTTT.

In this sample, this clonotype turned up many times. This chain joins TRBV12-3 or TRBV12-4 and TRBJ2-7; weak D call: TRBD2 (6 bases). V was trimmed by 5 bases and J by 7 bases, leaving 18 bases between them. The CDR3 loop spans 14 amino acids. The CDR3 region is CASSRGDGRGEQYF. CDR3 DNA sequence: TGTGCCAGCAGTCGTGGCGACGGACGGGGGGAGCAGTACTTC.

The chain combines TRBV7-9 with TRBJ1-6; D possibly corresponds to TRBD1 (6 bases). The germline V gene encodes CDR1 SEHNR and CDR2 FQNEAQ (reference sequence). The V end was cut by 5 bases, the J end by 10 bases, with 21 bases between. This CDR3 spans 16 amino acids. CDR3 loop: CASSPSPQGRRSPLHF. Written as DNA, the CDR3 is TGTGCCAGCAGCCCCTCACCCCAGGGGAGAAGGTCACCCCTCCACTTT. Full variable domain (remainder filled in from reference TRBV7-9 and TRBJ1-6): DTGVSQNPRHKITKRGQNVTFRCDPISEHNRLYWYRQTLGQGPEFLTYFQNEAQLEKSRLLSDRFSAERPKGSFSTLEIQRTEQGDSAMYLCASSPSPQGRRSPLHFGNGTRLTVT.

The genes are TRBV10-3 and TRBJ2-3, with a weak D call TRBD1 (5 bases). The CDR3 consists of 13 residues. The germline V and J ends were trimmed by 5 bases and 2 bases, with 8 bases remaining between them. CDR1 and CDR2 from the germline V gene are ENHRY and SYGVKD. The CDR3 DNA sequence: TGTGCCATCAGTTGGGGCGCCACAGATACGCAGTATTTT. It translates to CAISWGATDTQYF.